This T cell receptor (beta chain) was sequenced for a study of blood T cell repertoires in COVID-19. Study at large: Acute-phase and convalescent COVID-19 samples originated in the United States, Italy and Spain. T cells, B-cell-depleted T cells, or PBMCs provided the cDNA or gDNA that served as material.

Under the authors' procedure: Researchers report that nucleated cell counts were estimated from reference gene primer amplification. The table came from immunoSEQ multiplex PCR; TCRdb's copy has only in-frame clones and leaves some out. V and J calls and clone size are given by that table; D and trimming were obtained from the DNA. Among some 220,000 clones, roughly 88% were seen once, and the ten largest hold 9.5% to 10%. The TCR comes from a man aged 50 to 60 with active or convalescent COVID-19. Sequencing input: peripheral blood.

The CDR3 DNA reads as TGTGCCAGCAGCTACCTTAGCGGGAGAAGGGAGACCCAGTACTTC. As protein: CASSYLSGRRETQYF. This rearrangement joins TRBV5-6 to TRBJ2-5, with 9 bases matching TRBD2. V lost 3 bases and J lost 5; bases outside the gene matches: 8. The CDR3 spans 15 residues. Germline V CDR1 and CDR2: SGHDT, YYEEEE.